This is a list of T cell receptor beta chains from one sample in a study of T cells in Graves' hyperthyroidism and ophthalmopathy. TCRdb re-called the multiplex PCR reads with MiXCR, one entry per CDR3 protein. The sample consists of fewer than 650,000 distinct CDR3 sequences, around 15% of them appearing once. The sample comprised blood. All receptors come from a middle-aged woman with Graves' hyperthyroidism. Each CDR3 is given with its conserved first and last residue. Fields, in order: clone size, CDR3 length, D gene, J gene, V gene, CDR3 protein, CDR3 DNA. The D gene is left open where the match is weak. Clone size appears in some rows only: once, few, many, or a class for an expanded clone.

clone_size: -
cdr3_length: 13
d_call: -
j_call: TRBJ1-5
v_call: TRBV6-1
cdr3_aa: CASSEKTAQPQHF
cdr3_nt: TGTGCCAGCAGTGAAAAGACAGCTCAGCCCCAGCATTTT

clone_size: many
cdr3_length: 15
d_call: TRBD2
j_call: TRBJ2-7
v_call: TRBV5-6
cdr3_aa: CASSFVGRAPYEQYF
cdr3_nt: TGTGCCAGCAGCTTCGTCGGGAGGGCCCCCTACGAGCAGTACTTC

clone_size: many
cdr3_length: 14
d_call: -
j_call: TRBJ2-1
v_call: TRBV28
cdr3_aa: CASSLGPLYNEQFF
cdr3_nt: TGTGCCAGCAGTTTGGGGCCCCTCTACAATGAGCAGTTCTTC

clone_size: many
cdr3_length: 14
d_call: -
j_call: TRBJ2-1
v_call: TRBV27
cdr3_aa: CASSPQGLYNEQFF
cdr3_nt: TGTGCCAGCAGCCCCCAGGGATTGTACAATGAGCAGTTCTTC

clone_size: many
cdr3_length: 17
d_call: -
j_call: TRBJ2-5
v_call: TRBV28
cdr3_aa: CASSLWGQALSRETQYF
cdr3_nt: TGTGCCAGCAGTTTATGGGGTCAGGCCCTCAGTAGAGAGACCCAGTACTTC

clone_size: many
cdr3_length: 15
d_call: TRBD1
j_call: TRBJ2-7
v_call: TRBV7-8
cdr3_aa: CASSPTRDSGYEQYF
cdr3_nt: TGTGCCAGCAGTCCGACCCGGGACAGCGGTTACGAGCAGTACTTC

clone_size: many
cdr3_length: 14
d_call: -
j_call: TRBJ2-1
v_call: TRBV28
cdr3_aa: CASRQLQGSNEQFF
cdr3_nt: TGTGCCAGCAGACAACTCCAGGGGAGCAATGAGCAGTTCTTC

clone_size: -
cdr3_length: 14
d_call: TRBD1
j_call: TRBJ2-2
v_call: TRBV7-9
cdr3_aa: CASSLGQNTEELFF
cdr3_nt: TGTGCCAGCAGCCTGGGACAGAACACCGAGGAGCTGTTTTTT

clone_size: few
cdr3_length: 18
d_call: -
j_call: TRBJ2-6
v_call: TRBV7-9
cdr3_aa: CASSFLHRDRSGANVLTF
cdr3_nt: TGTGCCAGCAGCTTCCTCCATCGCGACAGGTCTGGGGCCAACGTCCTGACTTTC

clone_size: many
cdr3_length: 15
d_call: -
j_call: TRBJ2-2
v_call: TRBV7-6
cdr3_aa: CASSLEGGLTGELFF
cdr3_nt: TGTGCCAGCAGCTTAGAGGGGGGGCTCACCGGGGAGCTGTTTTTT

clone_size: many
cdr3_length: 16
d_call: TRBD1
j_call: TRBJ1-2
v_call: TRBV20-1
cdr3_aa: CSARDPRTGGEDGYTF
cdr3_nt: TGCAGTGCTAGAGATCCCCGTACAGGGGGCGAAGATGGCTACACCTTC

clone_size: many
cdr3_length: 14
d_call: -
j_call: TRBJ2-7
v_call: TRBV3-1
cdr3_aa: CASTTMAGVSEQYF
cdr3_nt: TGTGCCAGCACCACCATGGCAGGGGTATCCGAGCAGTACTTC

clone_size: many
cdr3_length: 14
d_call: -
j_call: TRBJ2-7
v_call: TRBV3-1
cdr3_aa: CASSPGHGTYEQYF
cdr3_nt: TGTGCCAGCAGCCCAGGACATGGTACCTACGAGCAGTACTTC

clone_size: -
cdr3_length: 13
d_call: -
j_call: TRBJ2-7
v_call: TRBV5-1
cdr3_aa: CPSSLGPPYEQYF
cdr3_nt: TGCCCCAGCAGCTTGGGGCCACCCTACGAGCAGTACTTC

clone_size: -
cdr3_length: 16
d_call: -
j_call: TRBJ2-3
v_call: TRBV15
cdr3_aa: CATSRDGTSSTDTQYF
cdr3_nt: TGTGCCACCAGCAGAGATGGCACTAGTTCTACAGATACGCAGTATTTT

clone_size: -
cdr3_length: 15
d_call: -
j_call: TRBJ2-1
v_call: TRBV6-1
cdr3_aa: CASQGEVYSYNEQFF
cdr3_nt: TGTGCCAGCCAAGGGGAGGTCTACTCCTACAATGAGCAGTTCTTC

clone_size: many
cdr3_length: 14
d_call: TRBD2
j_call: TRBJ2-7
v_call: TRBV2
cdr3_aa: CASIGLAGAYEQYF
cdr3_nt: TGTGCCAGCATTGGACTAGCGGGGGCCTACGAGCAGTACTTC

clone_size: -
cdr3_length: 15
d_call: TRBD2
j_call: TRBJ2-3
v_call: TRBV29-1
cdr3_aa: CGVDGRLAATDTQYF
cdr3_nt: TGCGGCGTTGACGGAAGACTAGCGGCCACAGATACGCAGTATTTT